The clone carrying this T cell receptor (beta chain) was seen once. Its antigen is unidentified. The CDR3 totals 14 residues. Germline CDR1 is SGHTA and CDR2 is FQGNSA. Trimming left V 0 bases short and J 10 bases short, with 13 bases between. This sample is part of a study of shared clonotypes between healthy human individuals. Study-level results: Only blood samples were collected, and tissue repertoires likely differ.

Using immunoSEQ multiplex PCR, the repertoire was profiled, and TCRdb retains in-frame clones only, with some absent. The repertoire has roughly 1 million clones, roughly 80% of them found once; the top ten carry approximately 1.5%. The V call is TRBV7-2, the J call TRBJ2-1; D perhaps matches TRBD1 (6 bases). The receptor was derived from a man younger than 30 in good health. The sample taken for sequencing was memory CD4+ T cells sorted from blood. Subset: CD45RA-negative fraction. CDR3 in amino acids: CASSLAPGGGEQFF. Here the CDR3 DNA reads TGTGCCAGCAGCTTAGCTCCGGGTGGGGGCGAGCAGTTCTTC.